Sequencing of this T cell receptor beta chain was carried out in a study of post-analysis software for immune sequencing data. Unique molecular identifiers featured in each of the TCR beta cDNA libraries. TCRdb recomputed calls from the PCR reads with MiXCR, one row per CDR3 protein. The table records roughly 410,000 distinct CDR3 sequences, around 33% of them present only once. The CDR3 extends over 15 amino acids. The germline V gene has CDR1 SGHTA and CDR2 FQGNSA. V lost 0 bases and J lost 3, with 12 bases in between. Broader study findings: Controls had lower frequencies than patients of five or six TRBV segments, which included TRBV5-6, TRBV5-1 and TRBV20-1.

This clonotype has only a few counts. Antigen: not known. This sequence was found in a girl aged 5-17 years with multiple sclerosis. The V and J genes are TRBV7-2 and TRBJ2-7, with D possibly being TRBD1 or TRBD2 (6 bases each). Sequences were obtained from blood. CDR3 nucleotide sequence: TGTGCCAGCAGCTTAGCCGGGGGCAACCTCTACGAGCAGTACTTC. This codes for CASSLAGGNLYEQYF.